This TCR beta chain was found in a study of glioma-infiltrating T cells. Study-level results: Gliomas, especially low-grade, showed above-expected tissue-blood divergence; non-neoplastic patients showed below. Only very few CDR3 sequences appeared in both tissue and blood.

Comments on this clonotype: What it recognizes is unknown.

Amplification of TCR alpha and beta CDR3 regions from RNA used iRepertoire nested multiplex PCR. Input was roughly 100-450 ng of tissue mRNA or PBMC total RNA. Each CDR3 protein gets one entry after TCRdb re-called the multiplex PCR reads with MiXCR. Among approximately 120,000 distinct CDR3 sequences listed, roughly 25% were seen once. CDR3 length: 12 residues. Deletions cut 6 bases from V and 12 bases from J, with 21 bases between. Germline values: CDR1 DFQATT, CDR2 SNEGSKA (reference sequence). This sequence was found in a human donor with low-grade glioma or glioblastoma, undergoing nonglioma brain surgery, or in good health (not recorded which). The sequenced sample was glioma tissue, nonneoplastic brain tissue, or PBMCs (not recorded which). The J gene is TRBJ2-7, the V gene TRBV20-1, with D perhaps matching TRBD2 (6 bases). CDR3 DNA: TGCAGTGCCGAAGGATCCGGGAGAGGGAGGTACTTC. The encoded protein is CSAEGSGRGRYF.